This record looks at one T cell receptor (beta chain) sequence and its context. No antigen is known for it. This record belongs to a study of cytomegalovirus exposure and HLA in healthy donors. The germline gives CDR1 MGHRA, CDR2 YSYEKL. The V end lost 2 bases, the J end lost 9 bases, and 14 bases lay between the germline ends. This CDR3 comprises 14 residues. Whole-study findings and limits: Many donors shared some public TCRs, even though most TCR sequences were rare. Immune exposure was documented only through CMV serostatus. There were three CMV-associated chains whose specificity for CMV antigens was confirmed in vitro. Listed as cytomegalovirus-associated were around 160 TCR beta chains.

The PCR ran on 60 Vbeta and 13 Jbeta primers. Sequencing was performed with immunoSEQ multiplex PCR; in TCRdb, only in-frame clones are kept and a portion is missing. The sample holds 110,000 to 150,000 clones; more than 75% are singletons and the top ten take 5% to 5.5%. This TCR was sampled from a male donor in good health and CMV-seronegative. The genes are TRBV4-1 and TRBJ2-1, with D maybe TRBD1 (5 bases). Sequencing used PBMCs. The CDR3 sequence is CASSQSTMGLEQFF. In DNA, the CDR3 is TGCGCCAGCAGCCAATCTACGATGGGGCTTGAGCAGTTCTTC.